What follows is one T cell receptor (beta chain) and its context. Its antigen is undetermined. This entry belongs to a study of cytomegalovirus exposure and HLA in healthy donors. Study findings and constraints: A later analysis linked some 17,000 TCR beta sequences to HLA alleles at 0.05 false discovery rate. Per published accounts, TCR beta sequences correctly predicted the HLA-A and HLA-B alleles of most subjects.

J lost 0 bases, V lost 3 bases, and 5 bases had no gene match. The germline V gene encodes CDR1 SGHTA and CDR2 FQGNSA. The CDR3 has 18 residues. Donors in the study were healthy people who gave bone marrow. The PCR made use of 60 Vbeta and 13 Jbeta primers. Produced via immunoSEQ multiplex PCR; TCRdb's table is partial and in-frame only. The sample contains about 110,000 clones, 65% to 75% of which appear only once. This receptor was identified in a female donor in good health and CMV-seronegative. The V call is TRBV7-2, the J call TRBJ2-6; 10 bases map to TRBD2. The sample comprised PBMCs. CDR3 in amino acids: CASSFLAGAFSGANVLTF. The CDR3 coding sequence is TGTGCCAGCAGCTTCCTAGCGGGAGCTTTCTCTGGGGCCAACGTCCTGACTTTC. The variable domain in full, completed from reference TRBV7-2 and TRBJ2-6, reads GAGVSQSPSNKVTEKGKDVELRCDPISGHTALYWYRQSLGQGLEFLIYFQGNSAPDKSGLPSDRFSAERTGGSVSTLTIQRTQQEDSAVYLCASSFLAGAFSGANVLTFGAGSRLTVL.